The 28 T cell receptor beta chains in this list originate from one sample, sequenced in a study of T cell responses to AZD1222 COVID-19 vaccine. The protocol was immunoSEQ multiplex PCR, while the TCRdb copy is restricted to in-frame clones and leaves out a portion. The sample records fewer than 90,000 clones, around nine tenths being singletons. Sequences were derived from peripheral blood, sampled on day 0 of AZD1222 vaccination. Receptors were obtained from an adult in good health.

The chain carries TRBV27 and TRBJ1-2; D is ambiguous. Trimming pared 6 bases from V and 6 bases from J, leaving 17 bases between. The CDR3 loop spans 14 amino acids. CDR1 is MNHEY, CDR2 SMNVEV, per germline (reference sequence). The CDR3 nucleotides are TGTGCCAGCAGAATTAGTAGGGCCAACGATGGCTACACCTTC. Protein sequence: CASRISRANDGYTF.

The chain uses TRBV6-1 and TRBJ1-4, with D unresolved. Trimming stripped 1 base from V and 11 bases from J, with 11 bases between. The germline gives CDR1 MNHNS, CDR2 SASEGT. The CDR3 totals 13 residues. CDR3 in DNA: TGTGCCAGCAGTGAAGGTTATAATAGTAAACTGTTTTTT. Amino acid sequence: CASSEGYNSKLFF.

J is TRBJ2-1 and V is TRBV18; 7 bases agree with TRBD2. The germline CDR1 and CDR2 sequences are KGHSH and LQKENI. The V segment lost 4 bases and the J segment 9 bases; nucleotides outside the gene matches: 12. This CDR3 has 15 residues. CDR3 nucleotide sequence: TGTGCCAGCTCACAGGAGGCGGGAGTCGGAAGTGAGCAGTTCTTC. It codes for CASSQEAGVGSEQFF.

This clone has only a few counts. The chain recombines TRBV19 with TRBJ1-6, with TRBD1 matching over 8 bases. Germline V lookup: CDR1 LNHDA, CDR2 SQIVND (reference sequence). This CDR3 has 15 residues. V lost 4 bases, J lost 7 bases, and 6 bases stayed unmatched. The CDR3 bases are TGTGCCAGTAGTACCTTTAGGGACAGGAATTCACCCCTCCACTTT. Translating gives CASSTFRDRNSPLHF.

The rearrangement links TRBV2 to TRBJ2-1; possible D gene TRBD2, 5 bases. Trimming shortened V by 6 bases and J by 2 bases, and 11 bases separated the two germline ends. CDR1 is SNHLY and CDR2 is FYNNEI in the germline V gene. There are 14 residues in the CDR3. The CDR3 spells CASSPEGAYNEQFF. DNA for the CDR3: TGTGCCAGCAGCCCCGAGGGTGCCTACAATGAGCAGTTCTTC.

The chain couples TRBV6-5 to TRBJ2-2; D gene unclear. There are 15 residues in the CDR3. The V end was cut by 7 bases, the J end by 5 bases, with 17 bases between. CDR1 MNHEY and CDR2 SVGAGI come from the germline V gene. CDR3 in amino acids: CASTIMAAATGELFF. CDR3 coding DNA: TGTGCCAGCACTATTATGGCGGCGGCGACCGGGGAGCTGTTTTTT.

The chain couples TRBV18 to TRBJ1-6, with a weak D call TRBD1 (5 bases). Looked up from germline, CDR1 is KGHSH and CDR2 is LQKENI. This CDR3 has 15 residues. V lost 4 bases to trimming and J lost 5 bases, with 12 bases between them. The CDR3 sequence: CASSHGRGDNSPLHF. Written as DNA, the CDR3 is TGTGCCAGCTCACACGGGAGAGGGGATAATTCACCCCTCCACTTT.

V usage is TRBV18 and J usage is TRBJ2-7; D gene uncertain. Germline-derived CDR1 and CDR2 are KGHSH and LQKENI. Trimming pared 0 bases from V and 1 base from J, leaving 7 bases between. The CDR3 spans 14 residues. CDR3 protein: CASSPPPASYEQYF. CDR3 nucleotides: TGTGCCAGCTCACCACCCCCAGCTTCCTACGAGCAGTACTTC.

This clone was observed a handful of times. This chain links TRBV5-4 with TRBJ1-2; TRBD1 matches at 7 bases. The germline CDR1 and CDR2 sequences are SGHNT and YYREEE (reference sequence). This CDR3 comprises 14 residues. The junction had 7 bases not matched to a gene; V was cut back by 0 bases and J by 8 bases. CDR3 bases: TGTGCCAGCAGCTTGGCCCGGCAGGGGGTAGGCTACACCTTC. Protein: CASSLARQGVGYTF.

The chain is built from TRBV28 and TRBJ1-1; perhaps TRBD1 as D (5 bases). This CDR3 spans 14 amino acids. Trimming shortened V by 1 base and J by 0 bases, and 6 bases separated the two germline ends. Germline V gene data show CDR1 as MDHEN and CDR2 as SYDVKM. The CDR3 DNA reads as TGTGCCAGCAGTTTATCGACAGTGAACACTGAAGCTTTCTTT. This sequence encodes CASSLSTVNTEAFF.

The chain recombines TRBV7-7 with TRBJ2-1, with unresolved D. The V gene lost 3 bases and the J gene lost 2 bases, with 5 bases spanning the gap. The CDR3 runs to 13 residues. Germline CDR1 reads SSHAT; CDR2 reads FNYEAQ (reference sequence). The CDR3 is CASSFDAYNEQFF. CDR3 DNA: TGTGCCAGCAGCTTCGACGCCTACAATGAGCAGTTCTTC.

The CDR3 DNA reads as TGTGCCAGCAGCTTATTAGGGACTCCATACAATGAGCAGTTCTTC. Translated, it gives CASSLLGTPYNEQFF. The chain has TRBV7-9 and TRBJ2-1, with a weak D call TRBD2 (6 bases). The V gene lost 2 bases and the J gene lost 4 bases, with 12 bases spanning the gap. From germline, CDR1 is SEHNR and CDR2 FQNEAQ (reference sequence). CDR3 length: 15 residues.

The chain is built from TRBV7-6 and TRBJ2-2, with 7 bases aligning to TRBD2. V gave up 5 bases and J gave up 2 bases; unmatched junction bases: 14. CDR1 and CDR2 (germline): SGHVS, FNYEAQ. The CDR3 spans 18 residues. CDR3: CASSPQPGGGSNTGELFF. The DNA for the CDR3 is TGTGCCAGCAGCCCGCAGCCGGGAGGCGGGAGCAACACCGGGGAGCTGTTTTTT.

This chain uses TRBV28 with TRBJ2-2, with D unresolved. The CDR3 extends over 12 amino acids. V dropped 5 bases and J dropped 2 bases, with 3 bases sitting between them. CDR1 MDHEN and CDR2 SYDVKM come from the germline V gene. The CDR3 nucleotides are TGTGCCAGCAGTCGTAACACCGGGGAGCTGTTTTTT. Protein: CASSRNTGELFF. Based on the CDR3 plus reference TRBV28 and TRBJ2-2, the full variable domain is DVKVTQSSRYLVKRTGEKVFLECVQDMDHENMFWYRQDPGLGLRLIYFSYDVKMKEKGDIPEGYSVSREKKERFSLILESASTNQTSMYLCASSRNTGELFFGEGSRLTVL.

This chain connects TRBV5-5 to TRBJ1-2; no clear D gene. The CDR3 runs 14 residues. Germline-derived CDR1 and CDR2 are SGHKS and YYEKEE (reference sequence). The V gene lost 0 bases and the J gene lost 0 bases, with 6 bases spanning the gap. As DNA, the CDR3 is TGTGCCAGCAGCTTGGATACTTCTAACTATGGCTACACCTTC. Its protein product is CASSLDTSNYGYTF.

This clone has only one observation. This chain uses TRBV6-6 with TRBJ2-1; 10 bases align to TRBD1. The germline V gene has CDR1 MNHNY and CDR2 SVGAGI (reference sequence). V lost 6 bases to trimming and J lost 8 bases; unmatched junction nucleotides: 7. The CDR3 covers 14 residues. The CDR3 bases are TGTGCCAGCAGCCGGGACAGGGGTTTCGATGAGCAGTTCTTC. Translation: CASSRDRGFDEQFF.

The gene calls are TRBV11-2 and TRBJ1-6; D call uncertain. Germline assignment: CDR1 SGHAT and CDR2 FQNNGV. CDR3 size: 13 residues. V was trimmed by 0 bases and J by 9 bases, leaving 6 bases between them. This CDR3 reads CASSLEASSPLHF. The CDR3 region has the DNA TGTGCCAGCAGCTTAGAGGCCAGTTCACCCCTCCACTTT. The full variable domain, its missing parts supplied by reference TRBV11-2 and TRBJ1-6, is EAGVAQSPRYKIIEKRQSVAFWCNPISGHATLYWYQQILGQGPKLLIQFQNNGVVDDSQLPKDRFSAERLKGVDSTLKIQPAKLEDSAVYLCASSLEASSPLHFGNGTRLTVT.

The chain couples TRBV6-5 to TRBJ2-2; 8 nucleotides align to TRBD2. The germline V gene encodes CDR1 MNHEY and CDR2 SVGAGI. The CDR3 is 15 residues long. Trimming at V came to 6 bases and at J to 4 bases, leaving 7 bases not matched to a gene. CDR3 protein: CASRRTSQATGELFF. CDR3 DNA sequence: TGTGCCAGCAGACGGACTAGCCAGGCCACCGGGGAGCTGTTTTTT.

The V and J genes are TRBV28 and TRBJ1-2; 8 nucleotides match TRBD1. CDR3 length: 14 residues. V lost 7 bases and J lost 8; bases outside the gene matches: 12. Germline V CDR1 and CDR2: MDHEN, SYDVKM. In DNA form, the CDR3 reads TGTGCCAGCACCCTGGACAGGGATCGGGGAGGCTACACCTTC. Translating gives CASTLDRDRGGYTF.

The chain has TRBV13 and TRBJ2-3, with no clear D. The V end was cut by 2 bases, the J end by 4 bases, with 7 bases between. From germline, CDR1 is PRHDT and CDR2 FYEKMQ (reference sequence). This CDR3 spans 13 amino acids. CDR3 in DNA: TGTGCCAGCAGCTTATATGGCGCAGATACGCAGTATTTT. It specifies CASSLYGADTQYF. The full variable domain, in which reference TRBV13 and TRBJ2-3 provide the parts outside the CDR3, is AAGVIQSPRHLIKEKRETATLKCYPIPRHDTVYWYQQGPGQDPQFLISFYEKMQSDKGSIPDRFSAQQFSDYHSELNMSSLELGDSALYFCASSLYGADTQYFGPGTRLTVL.

The genes are TRBV30 and TRBJ2-4; D may be TRBD1 or TRBD2 (5 bases each). The V gene's germline CDR1 is GTSNPN and CDR2 SVGIG (reference sequence). This CDR3 contains 11 residues. V lost 5 bases to trimming and J lost 5 bases, with 7 bases between them. The CDR3 loop reads CAWGTENIQYF. The CDR3 nucleotides read TGTGCCTGGGGGACGGAAAACATTCAGTACTTC.

The chain links TRBV21-1 to TRBJ2-4; the D call in the table, TRBD2, was not verified against the DNA. TRBV21-1 is a pseudogene segment. The CDR3 runs 14 residues. CDR3 protein: CASSKALAKNIQYF. The CDR3 nucleotides are TGTGCCAGCAGCAAAGCCCTAGCCAAAAACATTCAGTACTTC.

This clone was picked up one time. This sequence joins TRBV5-1 and TRBJ2-7; the D is unclear. Trimming stripped 1 base from V and 0 bases from J, with 23 bases between. Germline lookup yields CDR1 SGHRS and CDR2 YFSETQ. The CDR3 is 19 residues long. CDR3 amino acids: CASSLIPRNGRTSSYEQYF. The CDR3 DNA is TGCGCCAGCAGCTTGATCCCTCGTAATGGCCGTACGAGCTCCTACGAGCAGTACTTC.

The chain carries TRBV3-1 (or the pseudogene TRBV3-2) and TRBJ2-1; 11 bases match TRBD2. The V gene end was trimmed by 2 bases and the J gene end by 1 base; junction bases not matched to a gene: 4. This CDR3 has 17 amino acids. Germline assignment: CDR1 LGHDT and CDR2 YNNKEL (reference sequence). CDR3 amino acids: CASSQTTSGRSYNEQFF. CDR3 DNA sequence: TGTGCCAGCAGCCAAACCACTAGCGGGAGATCCTACAATGAGCAGTTCTTC.

DNA for the CDR3: TGCGCCAGCAGCTTGGGAGGCAGGGCATCTAATGAAAAACTGTTTTTT. Amino acid sequence: CASSLGGRASNEKLFF. V usage is TRBV5-1 and J usage is TRBJ1-4, with a tentative D call TRBD1 (5 bases). The CDR3 covers 16 residues. Germline assignment: CDR1 SGHRS and CDR2 YFSETQ. Trimming stripped 0 bases from V and 3 bases from J, with 12 bases between.

The CDR3 loop reads CASSVEGAGGTDTQYF. The DNA of the CDR3 is TGTGCCAGCAGCGTCGAGGGGGCGGGAGGAACAGATACGCAGTATTTT. This chain joins TRBV2 and TRBJ2-3; D is possibly TRBD2 (8 bases). The V end lost 6 bases, the J end lost 3 bases, and 19 bases lay between the germline ends. The CDR3 consists of 16 residues. Germline V CDR1 and CDR2: SNHLY, FYNNEI. Filled out from reference TRBV2 and TRBJ2-3, the complete variable domain reads EPEVTQTPSHQVTQMGQEVILRCVPISNHLYFYWYRQILGQKVEFLVSFYNNEISEKSEIFDDQFSVERPDGSNFTLKIRSTKLEDSAMYFCASSVEGAGGTDTQYFGPGTRLTVL.

This clone came up once. The chain uses TRBV18 and TRBJ1-1, with D perhaps matching TRBD1 (5 bases). The CDR3 sequence is 17 residues long. V was clipped by 3 bases and J by 1 base, with 18 bases between them. Germline lookup yields CDR1 KGHSH and CDR2 LQKENI. The CDR3 region has the DNA TGTGCCAGCTCACCTGAACTCGTGCAGGGACCGAACACTGAAGCTTTCTTT. Translation gives CASSPELVQGPNTEAFF.

The rearrangement joins TRBV28 to TRBJ2-1; the match to TRBD2 covers 11 bases. V lost 7 bases and J lost 8; bases outside the gene matches: 10. The CDR3 sequence is 15 residues long. Germline lookup yields CDR1 MDHEN and CDR2 SYDVKM. The CDR3 region is CASTPGTSGGDEQFF. CDR3 DNA: TGTGCCAGCACCCCCGGGACTAGCGGAGGTGATGAGCAGTTCTTC.